These 31 T cell receptor beta chains came from one sample sequenced in a study of breast tumors, draining lymph nodes, adjacent tissues. TCRdb re-analysed the multiplex PCR reads in MiXCR, keeping a single row per CDR3 protein. The sample has around 130,000 distinct CDR3 sequences, 21% seen once. Axillary draining lymph nodes of breast cancer patients supplied the node samples. Sequenced input: axillary lymph node tissue. The receptor source for this set is a female donor with breast cancer. Some clones in this sample may be carry-over from other donors' samples.

On this clonotype: The CDR3 does not close with the conserved phenylalanine or tryptophan, likely indicating a read error. The DNA is omitted, as the CDR3 cannot be located on it reliably, and the CDR3 follows TCRdb's listing. This chain links TRBV2 with TRBJ2-7. The CDR3 comprises 13 residues, both ends counted. Germline values: CDR1 SNHLY, CDR2 FYNNEI. The CDR3 spells CASTGSGSGEQHL.

This clonotype came up many times. The chain uses TRBV5-1 and TRBJ1-2; no clear D. CDR1 and CDR2 (germline): SGHRS, YFSETQ. V lost 0 bases and J lost 0, with 12 bases in between. The CDR3 spans 16 residues. Written as DNA, the CDR3 is TGCGCCAGCAGCTTGGTTCCTCAATCTCCTAACTATGGCTACACCTTC. This sequence encodes CASSLVPQSPNYGYTF.

The sample holds a few counts of this clonotype. The gene calls are TRBV25-1 and TRBJ2-7, with 7 positions matching TRBD2. The length of the CDR3 is 16 residues. After removal of 1 base from V and 0 bases from J, the junction contained 6 bases not matched to a gene. Germline V gene data show CDR1 as MGHDK and CDR2 as SYGVNS. CDR3 sequence: CASSEWPGGVSYEQYF. The CDR3 nucleotides are TGTGCCAGCAGTGAATGGCCGGGAGGTGTCTCCTACGAGCAGTACTTC.

Many counts were recorded for this clonotype. The V gene is TRBV20-1, the J gene TRBJ1-2; D is possibly TRBD1 (5 bases). Trimming pared 2 bases from V and 0 bases from J, leaving 13 bases between. Germline V lookup: CDR1 DFQATT, CDR2 SNEGSKA (reference sequence). CDR3 length: 15 residues. CDR3 sequence (DNA): TGCAGTGCTAGACGGGGGAACAGCGCTAACTATGGCTACACCTTC. This encodes CSARRGNSANYGYTF.

At least ten counts were recorded for this clonotype. The genes are TRBV29-1 and TRBJ2-7; possible D gene TRBD1, 6 bases. The CDR3 has 13 amino acids. The germline gives CDR1 SQVTM, CDR2 ANQGSEA. Trimming cost V 8 bases and J 11 bases, with 25 bases left between them. Written as DNA, the CDR3 is TGCAGCATTAACCGGGACACTTCTTCGTTTGAGTACTTC. Translation gives CSINRDTSSFEYF.

This sequence joins TRBV28 and TRBJ2-7, with 10 bases aligning to TRBD1. V shed 8 bases, J shed 4 bases, and the junction held 11 bases outside the gene matches. Germline loops: CDR1 MDHEN, CDR2 SYDVKM. CDR3 length equals 15 residues. CDR3 region: CASARTDRGRYEQYF. The CDR3 DNA sequence: TGTGCCAGCGCACGGACCGACAGGGGGCGTTACGAGCAGTACTTC.

The sample holds a few counts of this clonotype. The CDR3: CASSFSGGYNEQFF. As DNA, the CDR3 is TGTGCCAGCAGTTTCTCGGGGGGTTACAATGAGCAGTTCTTC. This chain connects TRBV27 to TRBJ2-1, with 7 bases that match TRBD2. The CDR3 has 14 amino acids. CDR1 is MNHEY and CDR2 is SMNVEV in the germline V gene (reference sequence). J was trimmed by 4 bases and V by 3 bases; bases with no gene match: 3.

This clonotype was seen many times. The gene calls are TRBV5-1 and TRBJ2-1; TRBD2 matches at 9 bases. V dropped 0 bases and J dropped 6; count of bases not matched to a gene: 7. Germline V gives CDR1 SGHRS, CDR2 YFSETQ. CDR3 length equals 16 residues. As DNA, the CDR3 is TGCGCCAGCAGCTTGGCCCGCGGGAGGGGCGTCAATGAGCAGTTCTTC. Translating gives CASSLARGRGVNEQFF.

This clonotype was counted many times. The chain is built from TRBV4-2 and TRBJ2-5; 14 positions agree with TRBD2. V lost 3 bases and J lost 4; bases outside the gene matches: 4. This CDR3 has 16 amino acids. Germline CDR1 and CDR2: LGHNA and YNFKEQ. The CDR3 is CASSHVGTSGRETQYF. CDR3 in DNA: TGTGCCAGCAGCCACGTCGGGACTAGCGGGAGAGAGACCCAGTACTTC.

The chain joins TRBV28 to TRBJ1-2, with 7 positions matching TRBD1. Germline V gene sequence: CDR1 MDHEN, CDR2 SYDVKM. The CDR3 sequence is 13 residues long. Germline trimming cut 6 bases from V and 4 bases from J; bases unmatched to any gene: 5. The DNA for the CDR3 is TGTGCCAGCAGACCCAGGGGGACCTATGGCTACACCTTC. Translation gives CASRPRGTYGYTF.

This clonotype was recorded many times. V usage is TRBV5-1 and J usage is TRBJ2-7; D tentatively reads TRBD1 or TRBD2 (5 bases each). V lost 0 bases to trimming and J lost 5 bases, with 12 bases between them. The length of the CDR3 is 14 residues. Per germline, CDR1 SGHRS and CDR2 YFSETQ. The CDR3 region is CASSLVPGRNEQYF. CDR3 nucleotide sequence: TGCGCCAGCAGCTTGGTTCCGGGGCGCAACGAGCAGTACTTC.

This clonotype was seen only once. A read error is possible here, since a much larger clone lies one base away. The CDR3 ends on some other residue instead of the conserved phenylalanine or tryptophan, so this is likely a read error. J is TRBJ2-3 and V is TRBV11-2, with a weak D call TRBD2 (7 bases). Germline values: CDR1 SGHAT, CDR2 FQNNGV. This CDR3 is 16 amino acids long. Trimming took off 4 bases at V and 4 bases at J, with 18 bases between the two ends. The CDR3: CASSSIGGGAADTQYL. CDR3 bases: TGTGCCAGCAGCTCCATCGGCGGGGGCGCGGCAGATACGCAGTATCTT.

This clonotype was observed at least ten times. The rearrangement links TRBV2 to TRBJ2-3, with 7 bases fitting TRBD2. Per the germline V gene, CDR1 is SNHLY and CDR2 is FYNNEI. CDR3 length equals 12 residues. V shed 5 bases, J shed 7 bases, and the junction held 3 bases outside the gene matches. This CDR3 reads CASSPGGNTQYF. For the CDR3, the DNA is TGTGCCAGCAGTCCCGGGGGGAATACGCAGTATTTT.

The table lists this clonotype with many counts. The chain has TRBV20-1 and TRBJ2-3; D ambiguous. Trimming shortened V by 0 bases and J by 1 base, and 11 bases separated the two germline ends. The CDR3 has 15 amino acids. Germline values: CDR1 DFQATT, CDR2 SNEGSKA (reference sequence). The CDR3 protein is CSAREWGRGTDTQYF. Written as DNA, the CDR3 is TGCAGTGCTAGAGAGTGGGGAAGGGGCACAGATACGCAGTATTTT.

With regard to this clonotype: This may stem from a read error, because a much larger clone lies one nucleotide away. V is TRBV28 and J is TRBJ2-7; D possibly matches TRBD1 or TRBD2 (7 bases each). V lost 4 bases and J 6 bases, leaving 16 bases between the germline ends. CDR1 and CDR2 from the germline V gene are MDHEN and SYDVKM. The CDR3 spans 14 residues. The CDR3 DNA is TGTGCCAGCAGTTCAGGGGGGAGGGCCCGCGAGCAGTACTTC. It translates to CASSSGGRAREQYF. Complete variable domain (other parts from reference TRBV28 and TRBJ2-7): DVKVTQSSRYLVKRTGEKVFLECVQDMDHENMFWYRQDPGLGLRLIYFSYDVKMKEKGDIPEGYSVSREKKERFSLILESASTNQTSMYLCASSSGGRAREQYFGPGTRLTVT.

With regard to this clonotype: Relative to the germline gene, one junction end is altered; a read error may explain this. The chain links TRBV9 to TRBJ1-3; no clear D. This CDR3 is built from 16 residues. Per the germline V gene, CDR1 is SGDLS and CDR2 is YYNGEE. Written as DNA, the CDR3 is TGTGCCAGCAGCGTAGGCTCTTGGAACTCTGGAAACACCATACATTTT. Translating gives CASSVGSWNSGNTIHF.

This clonotype came up many times. The V gene is TRBV13, the J gene TRBJ2-7, with TRBD2 matching over 7 bases. The CDR3 has 13 amino acids. Germline trimming cut 6 bases from V and 6 bases from J; bases unmatched to any gene: 8. Looked up from germline, CDR1 is PRHDT and CDR2 is FYEKMQ (reference sequence). The chain's CDR3 is CASSFRGRGEQYF. DNA of the CDR3: TGTGCCAGCAGTTTCCGGGGGAGGGGCGAGCAGTACTTC.

This clonotype came up a few times. The chain carries TRBV19 and TRBJ1-5; D perhaps matches TRBD1 (5 bases). This CDR3 comprises 14 residues. Germline CDR1 reads LNHDA; CDR2 reads SQIVND (reference sequence). Trimming left V 6 bases short and J 6 bases short, with 15 bases between. The CDR3 reads CASSQQDWGQPQHF. CDR3 coding DNA: TGTGCCAGTAGCCAACAGGATTGGGGTCAGCCCCAGCATTTT.

This clonotype has at least ten counts. The V call is TRBV9, the J call TRBJ1-3; TRBD1 might be the D (6 bases). V was pared by 0 bases and J by 2 bases, with 9 bases between. There are 15 residues in the CDR3. The germline V gene encodes CDR1 SGDLS and CDR2 YYNGEE. The CDR3 bases are TGTGCCAGCAGCGTAGCTGACAGGCCTGGAAACACCATATATTTT. This codes for CASSVADRPGNTIYF.

This clonotype was found many times. This chain uses TRBV5-1 with TRBJ2-5; perhaps TRBD1 as D (6 bases). Trimming removed 3 bases at V and 7 bases at J, with 22 bases between. Germline V lookup: CDR1 SGHRS, CDR2 YFSETQ. The CDR3 has 16 amino acids. This CDR3 is CASSSNRDTSLGTQYF. CDR3 DNA: TGCGCCAGCAGCTCCAACCGGGACACTTCACTGGGGACCCAGTACTTC. Filled out from reference TRBV5-1 and TRBJ2-5, the complete variable domain reads KAGVTQTPRYLIKTRGQQVTLSCSPISGHRSVSWYQQTPGQGLQFLFEYFSETQRNKGNFPGRFSGRQFSNSRSEMNVSTLELGDSALYLCASSSNRDTSLGTQYFGPGTRLLVL.

This clonotype appeared many times. This chain uses TRBV14 with TRBJ2-2; 11 bases are a match to TRBD2. Trimming at V came to 0 bases and at J to 5 bases, leaving 5 bases not matched to a gene. The length of the CDR3 is 17 residues. The germline gives CDR1 SGHDN, CDR2 FVKESK. In DNA, the CDR3 is TGTGCCAGCAGCCAAGATAGCGGGAGGGCCGTAACCGGGGAGCTGTTTTTT. This sequence encodes CASSQDSGRAVTGELFF. Full variable domain (rest looked up from reference TRBV14 and TRBJ2-2): EAGVTQFPSHSVIEKGQTVTLRCDPISGHDNLYWYRRVMGKEIKFLLHFVKESKQDESGMPNNRFLAERTGGTYSTLKVQPAELEDSGVYFCASSQDSGRAVTGELFFGEGSRLTVL.

There are many counts of this clonotype. This chain connects TRBV29-1 to TRBJ1-4; D is uncertain. V lost 6 bases, J lost 0 bases, and 17 bases lay in between. The CDR3 is made up of 16 amino acids. The germline V gene encodes CDR1 SQVTM and CDR2 ANQGSEA. The CDR3 spells CSVRSYGETTNEKLFF. DNA for the CDR3: TGCAGCGTCCGGAGTTATGGGGAGACAACTAATGAAAAACTGTTTTTT.

This clonotype was observed at least ten times. The chain couples TRBV5-1 to TRBJ2-3; D call uncertain. Trimming shortened V by 6 bases and J by 5 bases, and 16 bases separated the two germline ends. Per germline, CDR1 SGHRS and CDR2 YFSETQ. This CDR3 comprises 14 residues. CDR3 residues: CASTPLQRGDTQYF. The CDR3 DNA follows: TGCGCCAGCACCCCACTTCAGAGAGGAGATACGCAGTATTTT.

Details on this clonotype: A much larger clone lies one base from this, so it may be a read error. The final CDR3 position lacks the conserved phenylalanine or tryptophan, pointing to a likely read error. The chain employs TRBV3-1 and TRBJ2-3; 10 nucleotides agree with TRBD2. The CDR3 is made up of 18 amino acids. The germline gives CDR1 LGHDT, CDR2 YNNKEL (reference sequence). V lost 0 bases, J lost 0 bases, and 6 bases stayed unmatched. DNA for the CDR3: TGTGCCAGCAGCCAAGATCGGGTAGCGGGAGGAAGCACAGATACGCAGTATTCT. It is translated as CASSQDRVAGGSTDTQYS.

On this clonotype: A much larger clone differs from this one at a single base, so this may be a read error. The rearrangement links TRBV4-1 to TRBJ2-2; 9 positions agree with TRBD2. This CDR3 region has 18 residues. Germline V gene data show CDR1 as MGHRA and CDR2 as YSYEKL. The CDR3 bases are TGCGGCAGCACCGAGGGGGTAGCGGGAGTTGGTGGCACCGGGGAGCTGTTTTTT. It is translated as CGSTEGVAGVGGTGELFF.

The rearrangement joins TRBV28 to TRBJ2-5; D gene unclear. CDR1 is MDHEN, CDR2 SYDVKM, per germline. Trimming shortened V by 1 base and J by 3 bases, and 12 bases separated the two germline ends. The CDR3 is made up of 15 amino acids. The CDR3 region is CASSLSGPGKETQYF. CDR3 DNA: TGTGCCAGCAGTTTATCGGGCCCAGGAAAAGAGACCCAGTACTTC.

The chain is built from TRBV5-1 and TRBJ1-1, with 7 bases matching TRBD1. Germline assignment: CDR1 SGHRS and CDR2 YFSETQ. The CDR3 loop spans 15 amino acids. The junction had 7 bases not matched to a gene; V was cut back by 0 bases and J by 5 bases. The CDR3, as DNA: TGCGCCAGCAGCTTGGGGACAGGATCGGTTACTGAAGCTTTCTTT. This encodes CASSLGTGSVTEAFF. The full variable domain, rest sourced from reference TRBV5-1 and TRBJ1-1, is KAGVTQTPRYLIKTRGQQVTLSCSPISGHRSVSWYQQTPGQGLQFLFEYFSETQRNKGNFPGRFSGRQFSNSRSEMNVSTLELGDSALYLCASSLGTGSVTEAFFGQGTRLTVV.

This clonotype was detected only a few times. The genes are TRBV5-4 and TRBJ1-2, with D uncertain. This CDR3 has 13 residues. Between the trimmed V and J ends, which lost 4 bases and 5 bases, there was a span of 12 bases. Germline CDR1 SGHNT, CDR2 YYREEE (reference sequence). The CDR3 sequence is CASSDPGLYGYTF. In DNA form, the CDR3 reads TGTGCCAGCAGCGACCCCGGGCTGTATGGCTACACCTTC.

This clonotype has ten or more counts. The CDR3 bases are TGTGCCAGCAGCCAAGTACGAGGGGGCGCGAGCACCGGGGAGCTGTTTTTT. It translates to CASSQVRGGASTGELFF. The chain employs TRBV4-2 and TRBJ2-2; the match to TRBD1 covers 7 bases. There are 17 residues in the CDR3. Per germline, CDR1 LGHNA and CDR2 YNFKEQ. The junction had 9 bases not matched to a gene; V was cut back by 1 base and J by 4 bases.

For this clonotype: A clone one base away is much larger, so this may be a read error. This chain joins TRBV11-2 and TRBJ2-7, with TRBD1 matching 8 bases. The CDR3 runs to 14 residues. The J segment lost 2 bases and the V segment lost 5 bases, leaving 5 bases of the junction unmatched. Germline CDR1 is SGHAT and CDR2 is FQNNGV. The CDR3 loop reads CASSRQGLPYEQYF. CDR3 nucleotide sequence: TGTGCCAGCAGCAGACAGGGGCTCCCCTACGAGCAGTACTTC.

This clonotype occurred many times. V is TRBV5-1 and J is TRBJ2-1; 10 bases are a match to TRBD2. This CDR3 has 15 amino acids. V was pared by 5 bases and J by 2 bases, with 4 bases of the junction left unmatched. Germline CDR1 reads SGHRS; CDR2 reads YFSETQ. DNA for the CDR3: TGCGCCAGCAGTCCAAGCGGGAGGGCCTACAATGAGCAGTTCTTC. Encoded protein: CASSPSGRAYNEQFF.